Below are 25 T cell receptor beta chains sequenced from a single sample in a study of post-analysis software for immune sequencing data. No antigen is known for these receptors. Overall study findings and caveats: Patients used five TRBV segments, including TRBV5-6, TRBV5-1 and TRBV20-1, more often than controls.

Tagging with unique molecular identifiers was a feature of the TCR beta cDNA libraries. From the PCR reads, TCRdb called clonotypes with MiXCR, one entry per CDR3 protein. The repertoire consists of more than 450,000 distinct CDR3 sequences, with 34% occurring once and the leading ten covering about 5.6%. Sequencing was carried out using blood. Source of these receptors: a girl under 18 with multiple sclerosis.

As DNA, the CDR3 is TGCGCCAGCAGTCTCCGCACAGGGGATCATGGCTACACCTTC. Protein: CASSLRTGDHGYTF. The chain employs TRBV5-1 and TRBJ1-2, with TRBD1 identical over 7 bases. The CDR3 is made up of 14 amino acids. V was clipped by 5 bases and J by 6 bases; unmatched bases: 10. The germline V gene encodes CDR1 SGHRS and CDR2 YFSETQ. The whole variable domain, remainder taken from reference TRBV5-1 and TRBJ1-2, is KAGVTQTPRYLIKTRGQQVTLSCSPISGHRSVSWYQQTPGQGLQFLFEYFSETQRNKGNFPGRFSGRQFSNSRSEMNVSTLELGDSALYLCASSLRTGDHGYTFGSGTRLTVV.

The chain couples TRBV7-8 to TRBJ2-7, with D unclear. Between the trimmed V and J ends, which lost 4 bases and 2 bases, there was a span of 9 bases. The CDR3 extends over 13 amino acids. Germline V gene data show CDR1 as SGHVS and CDR2 as FQNEAQ. In nucleotides, the CDR3 is TGTGCCAGCAGCTCCTTCGGCACCTACGAGCAGTACTTC. Translation: CASSSFGTYEQYF.

The table lists this clonotype with a few counts. CDR3 protein: CAISTSGRELFF. In nucleotides, the CDR3 is TGTGCCATCTCGACTAGCGGGCGGGAGCTGTTTTTT. The chain links TRBV10-3 to TRBJ2-2; 10 bases are a match to TRBD2. After removal of 8 bases from V and 9 bases from J, the junction contained 3 bases not matched to a gene. CDR3 length: 12 residues. CDR1 ENHRY and CDR2 SYGVKD come from the germline V gene.

The V call is TRBV20-1, the J call TRBJ2-2; 7 bases map to TRBD1. Germline values: CDR1 DFQATT, CDR2 SNEGSKA (reference sequence). This CDR3 region has 16 residues. V shed 0 bases, J shed 8 bases, and the junction held 12 bases outside the gene matches. The CDR3: CSARDVGGVLSGELFF. The CDR3 nucleotides read TGCAGTGCTAGAGATGTAGGGGGCGTCCTCTCAGGGGAGCTGTTTTTT.

CDR3 DNA: TGCAGTGCTGCAGGGGGGACTAGCGGGGGGTTAATGGAGCTCTACAATGAGCAGTTCTTC. This codes for CSAAGGTSGGLMELYNEQFF. The rearrangement uses TRBV20-1 and TRBJ2-1, with 15 bases that match TRBD2. The CDR3 consists of 20 residues. CDR1 DFQATT and CDR2 SNEGSKA come from the germline V gene (reference sequence). The V segment lost 5 bases and the J segment 3 bases; nucleotides outside the gene matches: 17.

This clonotype has just a few counts. The chain couples TRBV5-6 to TRBJ2-1; 14 bases line up with TRBD2. The CDR3 runs to 18 residues. Unmatched junction bases numbered 8, after V lost 2 bases and J lost 4 bases. The germline V gene has CDR1 SGHDT and CDR2 YYEEEE. CDR3 coding DNA: TGTGCCAGCAGCTTTTTCGGGACTAGCGGGAGCCCATACAATGAGCAGTTCTTC. Amino acids: CASSFFGTSGSPYNEQFF.

About this clonotype itself: A junction boundary mismatches the germline segment, possibly from a read error. The chain is built from TRBV27 and TRBJ2-7, with D perhaps matching TRBD1 (6 bases). This CDR3 is built from 14 residues. CDR1 is MNHEY and CDR2 is SMNVEV in the germline V gene (reference sequence). The CDR3 DNA reads as TGTGCCAGCAGTCCGAGGCAGGGGTACTACGGGCAGTACTTC. Its translation: CASSPRQGYYGQYF.

This clonotype was counted between two and nine times. CDR3: CASSANPGGETDTQYF. CDR3 in DNA: TGTGCCAGCAGCGCGAACCCGGGGGGCGAGACAGATACGCAGTATTTT. The rearrangement links TRBV11-2 to TRBJ2-3; perhaps TRBD2 as D (7 bases). The V end lost 5 bases, the J end lost 3 bases, and 18 bases lay between the germline ends. In germline, CDR1 is SGHAT, CDR2 FQNNGV. The CDR3 sequence is 16 residues long.

This clonotype was seen only a few times. V usage is TRBV20-1 and J usage is TRBJ1-5; maybe TRBD1 (5 bases). Per the germline V gene, CDR1 is DFQATT and CDR2 is SNEGSKA (reference sequence). The CDR3 covers 12 residues. In DNA, the CDR3 is TGCAGGGTTGGCAGGGTGGGTCAGCCCCAGCATTTT. Amino acid sequence: CRVGRVGQPQHF.

This clonotype occurred a few times. A read error may produce the germline difference seen at one junction end. The CDR3 protein is CSARVATSGYNEQFF. In DNA, the CDR3 is TGCAGTGCCAGAGTGGCTACTAGCGGGTACAATGAGCAGTTCTTC. The chain couples TRBV20-1 to TRBJ2-1, with TRBD2 identical over 9 bases. Germline loops: CDR1 DFQATT, CDR2 SNEGSKA (reference sequence). The CDR3 is 15 amino acids.

This chain joins TRBV15 and TRBJ2-7; a possible D gene is TRBD1 (6 bases). Matching the DNA end better, TRBJ2-5 makes the J call doubtful. The CDR3 has 15 residues. Per germline, CDR1 LNHNV and CDR2 YYDKDF (reference sequence). The CDR3 loop is CATSRDLGAAETQYF. Written as DNA, the CDR3 is TGTGCCACCAGCAGAGATCTGGGGGCGGCAGAGACCCAGTACTTC.

This clonotype was observed a few times. The chain uses TRBV4-1 and TRBJ1-1, with D possibly being TRBD1 (5 bases). The CDR3 has 15 residues. The ends were cut back, 4 bases at V and 0 bases at J, with 12 bases in the middle. CDR1 and CDR2 from the germline V gene are MGHRA and YSYEKL. The CDR3 nucleotides are TGCGCCAGCAGCCCAATGGGGGTGATGAACACTGAAGCTTTCTTT. Residues: CASSPMGVMNTEAFF.

The V call is TRBV7-2, the J call TRBJ1-4, with a tentative D call TRBD1 (6 bases). CDR3 size: 13 residues. The V gene's germline CDR1 is SGHTA and CDR2 FQGNSA. Trimming left V 5 bases short and J 10 bases short, with 14 bases between. The CDR3: CASSRGHSGKLFF. CDR3 DNA: TGTGCCAGCAGCCGGGGACACTCGGGAAAACTGTTTTTT. Filled out from reference TRBV7-2 and TRBJ1-4, the complete variable domain reads GAGVSQSPSNKVTEKGKDVELRCDPISGHTALYWYRQSLGQGLEFLIYFQGNSAPDKSGLPSDRFSAERTGGSVSTLTIQRTQQEDSAVYLCASSRGHSGKLFFGSGTQLSVL.

V and J are TRBV5-1 and TRBJ2-1, with TRBD2 matching 14 bases. CDR1 and CDR2 from the germline V gene are SGHRS and YFSETQ. V lost 4 bases to trimming and J lost 8 bases; unmatched junction nucleotides: 8. The CDR3 is 16 amino acids. DNA for the CDR3: TGCGCCAGCAGCAAGACTAGCGGGGGGGCCTTCGATGAGCAGTTCTTC. It translates to CASSKTSGGAFDEQFF.

The V gene is TRBV11-2, the J gene TRBJ2-5, with 8 bases identical to TRBD2. V lost 0 bases to trimming and J lost 7 bases; unmatched junction nucleotides: 10. This CDR3 has 16 residues. Germline CDR1 and CDR2: SGHAT and FQNNGV. The CDR3 DNA sequence: TGTGCCAGCAGCTTAGACCGGCGTAGCGGGGTAGGGACCCAGTACTTC. It encodes CASSLDRRSGVGTQYF.

Concerning this clonotype itself: The CDR3 end shows no conserved phenylalanine or tryptophan, and so a read error is likely. DNA for the CDR3: TGCGCCAGCAGCTACAGGGACGCCACAGATACGCAGTATTTG. It is translated as CASSYRDATDTQYL. This chain connects TRBV5-1 to TRBJ2-3; TRBD1 might be the D (6 bases). The CDR3 extends over 14 amino acids. Germline V gene sequence: CDR1 SGHRS, CDR2 YFSETQ. The V gene lost 3 bases and the J gene lost 2 bases, with 10 bases spanning the gap.

This clonotype has ten or more counts. The rearrangement joins TRBV20-1 to TRBJ2-7, with a tentative D call TRBD2 (6 bases). Trimming cost V 3 bases and J 3 bases, with 6 bases left between them. This CDR3 is built from 11 residues. CDR1 is DFQATT and CDR2 is SNEGSKA in the germline V gene (reference sequence). The CDR3 loop is CSARGGYEQYF. CDR3 nucleotide sequence: TGCAGTGCTAGGGGGGGCTACGAGCAGTACTTC.

The sample holds a few counts of this clonotype. The chain recombines TRBV3-1 with TRBJ2-7, with D possibly being TRBD1 (6 bases). Trimming shortened V by 5 bases and J by 2 bases, and 19 bases separated the two germline ends. The germline gives CDR1 LGHDT, CDR2 YNNKEL (reference sequence). The CDR3 length is 16 residues. The CDR3 reads CASSFYLTGSPYEQYF. The CDR3 region has the DNA TGTGCCAGCAGCTTCTACCTAACAGGGAGTCCCTACGAGCAGTACTTC.

V gene TRBV10-3 combines with J gene TRBJ2-3; TRBD1 matches 12 bases. Losses at the gene ends were 6 bases for V and 6 bases for J; bases not matched to a gene: 10. The CDR3 length is 16 residues. Germline CDR1 is ENHRY and CDR2 is SYGVKD. This chain's CDR3 is CAISPGQGAHEDTQYF. In DNA form, the CDR3 reads TGTGCCATCAGCCCGGGACAGGGGGCGCATGAGGATACGCAGTATTTT.

This chain uses TRBV2 with TRBJ2-3; TRBD2 agrees at 13 bases. The J segment lost 2 bases and the V segment lost 7 bases, leaving 9 bases of the junction unmatched. The CDR3 length is 17 residues. Germline CDR1 is SNHLY and CDR2 is FYNNEI. The chain's CDR3 is CASKRLAGGSFTDTQYF. CDR3 coding DNA: TGTGCCAGCAAGCGACTAGCGGGGGGCTCCTTCACAGATACGCAGTATTTT.

CDR3 nucleotide sequence: TGCAGTGCCACCCAAGTGAATGGCTACACCTTC. It codes for CSATQVNGYTF. The chain joins TRBV20-1 to TRBJ1-2; D gene uncertain. V lost 6 bases, J lost 6 bases, and 11 bases lay in between. Germline assignment: CDR1 DFQATT and CDR2 SNEGSKA (reference sequence). This CDR3 region has 11 residues.

Written as DNA, the CDR3 is TGTGCCAGCAGCTTCAGGATTTTCTCCTACGAGCAGTACTTC. Its protein is CASSFRIFSYEQYF. The V call is TRBV5-6, the J call TRBJ2-7; no reliable D call. Germline CDR1 is SGHDT and CDR2 is YYEEEE. The CDR3 has 14 residues. V lost 2 bases and J lost 0, with 9 bases in between.

The gene calls are TRBV9 and TRBJ2-3; D is perhaps TRBD2 (7 bases). This CDR3 is built from 16 residues. V lost 1 base, J lost 2 bases, and 14 bases lay in between. CDR1 SGDLS and CDR2 YYNGEE come from the germline V gene. CDR3 nucleotides: TGTGCCAGCAGCGTACGGGGGGCAAGTTCCACAGATACGCAGTATTTT. Amino acid sequence: CASSVRGASSTDTQYF.

This chain uses TRBV5-5 with TRBJ2-7, with D uncertain. Germline V gene lookup returns CDR1 SGHKS and CDR2 YYEKEE (reference sequence). The CDR3 covers 13 residues. V shed 2 bases and J shed 3 bases, with 9 bases lying between them. DNA of the CDR3: TGTGCCAGCAGCTTCGAGATTCGCTACGAGCAGTACTTC. Translated, it gives CASSFEIRYEQYF.

This clonotype was detected once. The J gene is TRBJ2-4, the V gene TRBV4-2, with 15 bases that match TRBD2. The J call is uncertain, as TRBJ2-7 better fits the DNA end. The CDR3 length is 20 residues. Germline values: CDR1 LGHNA, CDR2 YNFKEQ. CDR3 protein: CASGLAGLAGGRGHSYEQYF. The CDR3 region has the DNA TGTGCCAGCGGCTTAGCCGGACTAGCGGGGGGGCGAGGTCACTCCTACGAGCAGTACTTC.